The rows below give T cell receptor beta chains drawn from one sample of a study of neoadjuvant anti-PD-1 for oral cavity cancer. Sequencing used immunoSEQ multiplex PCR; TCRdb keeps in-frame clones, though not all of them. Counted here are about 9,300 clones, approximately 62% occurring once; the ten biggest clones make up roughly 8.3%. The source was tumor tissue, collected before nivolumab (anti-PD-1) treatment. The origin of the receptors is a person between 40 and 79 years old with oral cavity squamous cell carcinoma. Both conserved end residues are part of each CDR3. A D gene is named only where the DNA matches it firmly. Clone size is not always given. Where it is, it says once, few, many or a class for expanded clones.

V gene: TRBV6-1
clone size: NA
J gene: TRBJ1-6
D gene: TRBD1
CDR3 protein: CASTPTGASSPLHF
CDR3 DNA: TGTGCCAGCACCCCGACAGGGGCGAGTTCACCCCTCCACTTT

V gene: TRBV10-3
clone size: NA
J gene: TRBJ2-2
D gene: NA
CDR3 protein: CAISAVGGDTGELFF
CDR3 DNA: TGTGCCATCAGTGCAGTGGGGGGAGACACCGGGGAGCTGTTTTTT

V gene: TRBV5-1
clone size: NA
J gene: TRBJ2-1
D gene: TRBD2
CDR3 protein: CASRSTSGRALFYEQFF
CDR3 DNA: TGCGCCAGCAGGTCGACTAGCGGGAGGGCCCTTTTTTATGAGCAGTTCTTC

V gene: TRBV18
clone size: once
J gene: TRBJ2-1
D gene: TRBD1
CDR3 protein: CASSPPGQGNKNEQFF
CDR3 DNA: TGTGCCAGCTCACCACCGGGACAGGGAAATAAAAATGAGCAGTTCTTC

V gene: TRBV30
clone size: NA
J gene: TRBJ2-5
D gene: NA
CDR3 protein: CAWSVRIAGQTQYF
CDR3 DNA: TGTGCCTGGAGTGTACGTATAGCCGGGCAGACCCAGTACTTC

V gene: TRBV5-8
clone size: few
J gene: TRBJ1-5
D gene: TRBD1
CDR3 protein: CASSPGTGVSQPQHF
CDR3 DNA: TGTGCCAGCAGCCCCGGGACAGGGGTGAGTCAGCCCCAGCATTTT

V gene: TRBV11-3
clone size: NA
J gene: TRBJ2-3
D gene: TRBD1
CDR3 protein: CASSLRDRGNTSTDTQYF
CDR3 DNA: TGTGCCAGCAGCTTACGGGACAGGGGAAATACTAGCACAGATACGCAGTATTTT

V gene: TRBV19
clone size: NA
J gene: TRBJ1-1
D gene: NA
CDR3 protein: CASSTPYRVVSTEAFF
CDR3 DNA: TGTGCCAGTAGTACCCCCTACAGGGTCGTATCGACTGAAGCTTTCTTT

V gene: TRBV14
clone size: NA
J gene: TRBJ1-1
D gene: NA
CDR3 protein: CASSQTGRLGTEAFF
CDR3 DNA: TGTGCCAGCAGCCAAACGGGACGATTGGGCACTGAAGCTTTCTTT

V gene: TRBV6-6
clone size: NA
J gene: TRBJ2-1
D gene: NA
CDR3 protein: CASTFGLSNEQFF
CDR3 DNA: TGTGCCAGCACCTTCGGACTCTCAAATGAGCAGTTCTTC

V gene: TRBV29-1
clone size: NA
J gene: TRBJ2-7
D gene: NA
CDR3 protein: CSVVLGSREQYF
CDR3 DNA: TGCAGCGTTGTTTTAGGGAGCCGCGAGCAGTACTTC

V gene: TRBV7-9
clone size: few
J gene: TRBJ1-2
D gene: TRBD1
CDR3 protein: CASSRLAGGYGYTF
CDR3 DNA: TGTGCCAGCAGCCGCCTCGCAGGGGGCTATGGCTACACCTTC

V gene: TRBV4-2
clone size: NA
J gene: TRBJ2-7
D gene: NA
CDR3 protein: CASSQDRMNAAYEQYF
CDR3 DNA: TGTGCCAGCAGCCAAGATCGGATGAACGCCGCCTACGAGCAGTACTTC

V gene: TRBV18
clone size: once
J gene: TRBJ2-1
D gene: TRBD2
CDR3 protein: CASSPQAGGDEQFF
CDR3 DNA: TGTGCCAGCTCACCACAGGCGGGGGGGGATGAGCAGTTCTTC

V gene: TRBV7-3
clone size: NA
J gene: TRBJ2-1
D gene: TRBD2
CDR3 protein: CASKRGLADNEQFF
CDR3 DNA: TGTGCCAGCAAACGGGGACTAGCGGACAATGAGCAGTTCTTC

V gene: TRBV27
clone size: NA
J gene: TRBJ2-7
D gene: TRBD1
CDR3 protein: CASSQTGARYEQYF
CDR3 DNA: TGTGCCAGCAGTCAGACAGGGGCTCGCTACGAGCAGTACTTC

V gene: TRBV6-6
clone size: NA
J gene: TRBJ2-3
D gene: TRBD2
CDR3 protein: CASSYRGTSGGAGF
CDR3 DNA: TGTGCCAGCAGTTATCGAGGGACTAGCGGGGGGGCGGGTTTT

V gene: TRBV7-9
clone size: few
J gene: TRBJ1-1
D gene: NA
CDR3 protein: CASSFNENTEAFF
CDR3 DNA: TGTGCCAGCAGCTTTAACGAGAACACTGAAGCTTTCTTT

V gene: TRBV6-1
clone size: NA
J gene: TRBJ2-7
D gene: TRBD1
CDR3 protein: CASGTAYEQYF
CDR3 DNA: TGTGCCAGCGGGACAGCCTACGAGCAGTACTTC

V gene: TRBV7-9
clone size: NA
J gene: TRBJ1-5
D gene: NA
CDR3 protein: CASSSQAEGADQHF
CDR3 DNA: TGTGCCAGCAGCTCCCAGGCGGAGGGCGCAGACCAGCATTTT

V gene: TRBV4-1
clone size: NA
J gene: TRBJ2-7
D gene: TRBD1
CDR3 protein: CASSHPMGTGETYEQYF
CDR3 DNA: TGCGCCAGCAGCCACCCCATGGGGACAGGGGAGACCTACGAGCAGTACTTC

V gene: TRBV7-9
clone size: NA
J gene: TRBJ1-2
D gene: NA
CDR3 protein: CASSPRGGSLRGYTF
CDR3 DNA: TGTGCCAGCTCCCCCAGGGGAGGTAGTTTGCGTGGCTACACCTTC

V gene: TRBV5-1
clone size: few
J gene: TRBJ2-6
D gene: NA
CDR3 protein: CASSPDGTEQGWANVLTF
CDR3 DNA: TGCGCCAGCAGCCCTGATGGGACCGAACAGGGTTGGGCCAACGTCCTGACTTTC

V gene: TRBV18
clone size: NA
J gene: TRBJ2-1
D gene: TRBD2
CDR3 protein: CASSPTLAEYNEQFF
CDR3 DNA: TGTGCCAGCTCACCAACCCTAGCGGAATACAATGAGCAGTTCTTC

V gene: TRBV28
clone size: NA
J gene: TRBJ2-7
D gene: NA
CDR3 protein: CASRGPGQISYEQYF
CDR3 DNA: TGTGCCAGCAGGGGACCGGGACAAATATCCTACGAGCAGTACTTC

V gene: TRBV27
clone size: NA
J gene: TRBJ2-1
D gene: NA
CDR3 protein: CASYSAHEQFF
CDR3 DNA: TGTGCCAGCTACAGTGCCCATGAGCAGTTCTTC

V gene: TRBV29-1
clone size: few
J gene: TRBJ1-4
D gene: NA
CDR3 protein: CSVPQGEKLFF
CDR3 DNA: TGCAGCGTCCCCCAGGGTGAAAAACTGTTTTTT

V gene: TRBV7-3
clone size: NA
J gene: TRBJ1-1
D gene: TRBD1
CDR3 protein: CASSLGQMNTEAFF
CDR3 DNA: TGTGCCAGCAGCTTGGGACAGATGAACACTGAAGCTTTCTTT

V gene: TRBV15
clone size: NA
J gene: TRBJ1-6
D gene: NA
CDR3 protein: CATSRDSENSPLHF
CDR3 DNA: TGTGCCACCAGCAGAGATTCAGAGAATTCACCCCTCCACTTT

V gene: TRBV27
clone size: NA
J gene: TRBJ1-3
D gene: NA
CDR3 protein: CASSLGGVGNTIYF
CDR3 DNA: TGTGCCAGCAGTTTAGGGGGGGTTGGAAACACCATATATTTT

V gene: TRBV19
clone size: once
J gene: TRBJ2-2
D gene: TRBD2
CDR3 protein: CASSISGFRSLAGIDTGELFF
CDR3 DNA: TGTGCCAGTAGTATTTCGGGGTTTCGGTCACTAGCGGGAATCGACACCGGGGAGCTGTTTTTT

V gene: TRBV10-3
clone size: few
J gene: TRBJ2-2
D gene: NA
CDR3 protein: CAISDYEASGQYTGELFF
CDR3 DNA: TGTGCCATCAGTGACTACGAGGCTTCGGGGCAGTACACCGGGGAGCTGTTTTTT

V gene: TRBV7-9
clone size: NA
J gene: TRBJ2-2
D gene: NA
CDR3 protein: CASRPTAYTGELFF
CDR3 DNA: TGTGCCAGCAGACCGACCGCGTACACCGGGGAGCTGTTTTTT

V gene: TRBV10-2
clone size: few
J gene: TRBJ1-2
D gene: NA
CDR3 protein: CAAAPGSNYGYTF
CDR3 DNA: TGCGCCGCCGCCCCCGGTTCTAACTATGGCTACACCTTC

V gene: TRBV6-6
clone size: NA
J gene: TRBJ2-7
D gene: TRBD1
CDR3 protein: CASSRDRVSYEQYF
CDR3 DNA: TGTGCCAGCAGTCGGGACAGGGTCTCCTACGAGCAGTACTTC

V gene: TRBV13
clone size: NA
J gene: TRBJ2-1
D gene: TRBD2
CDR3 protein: CASSLRVAGTSRYNEQFF
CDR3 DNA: TGTGCCAGCAGCTTAAGGGTAGCGGGCACGAGCAGGTACAATGAGCAGTTCTTC

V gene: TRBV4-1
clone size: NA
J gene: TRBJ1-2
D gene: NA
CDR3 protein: CASSQRSSRHGYTF
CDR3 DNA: TGCGCCAGCAGCCAAAGATCTTCGAGGCATGGCTACACCTTC

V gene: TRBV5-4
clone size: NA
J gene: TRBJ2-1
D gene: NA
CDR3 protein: CASSLEVGTDNEQFF
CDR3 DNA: TGTGCCAGCAGCTTGGAGGTAGGGACTGACAATGAGCAGTTCTTC

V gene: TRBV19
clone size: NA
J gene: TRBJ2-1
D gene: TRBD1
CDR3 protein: CASGQGYNEQFF
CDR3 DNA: TGTGCCAGCGGACAGGGATACAATGAGCAGTTCTTC

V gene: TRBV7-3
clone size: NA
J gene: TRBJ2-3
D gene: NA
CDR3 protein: CASSEGAGRADTQYF
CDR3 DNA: TGTGCCAGCAGCGAAGGGGCCGGACGGGCAGATACGCAGTATTTT

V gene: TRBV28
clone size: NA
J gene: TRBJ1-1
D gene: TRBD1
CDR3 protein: CASSPGTGGYTEAFF
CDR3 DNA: TGTGCCAGCAGTCCCGGGACAGGGGGGTACACTGAAGCTTTCTTT

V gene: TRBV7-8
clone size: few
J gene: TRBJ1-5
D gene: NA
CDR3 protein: CASGPRVGGYNQPQHF
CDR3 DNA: TGTGCCAGCGGCCCCCGGGTAGGAGGGTACAATCAGCCCCAGCATTTT

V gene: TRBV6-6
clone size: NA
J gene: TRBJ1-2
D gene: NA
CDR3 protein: CASSYDRGTDGYTF
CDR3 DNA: TGTGCCAGCAGTTACGATCGGGGGACCGATGGCTACACCTTC

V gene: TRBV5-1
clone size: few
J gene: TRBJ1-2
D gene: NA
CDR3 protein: CASSSTAPYGYTF
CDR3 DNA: TGCGCCAGCAGCTCCACAGCTCCCTATGGCTACACCTTC

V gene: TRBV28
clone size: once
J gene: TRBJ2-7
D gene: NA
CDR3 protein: CATHLTGAYEQYF
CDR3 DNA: TGTGCCACGCACCTTACGGGTGCCTACGAGCAGTACTTC

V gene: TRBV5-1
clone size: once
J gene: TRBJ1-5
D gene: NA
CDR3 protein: CASSLGVGGNQPQHF
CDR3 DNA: TGCGCCAGCAGCTTGGGAGTGGGTGGCAATCAGCCCCAGCATTTT

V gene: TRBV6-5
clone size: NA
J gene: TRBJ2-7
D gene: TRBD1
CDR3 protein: CASSKDRGQYEQYF
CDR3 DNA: TGTGCCAGCAGTAAGGACAGGGGGCAATACGAGCAGTACTTC

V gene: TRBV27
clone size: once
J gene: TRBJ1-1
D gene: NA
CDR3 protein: CASSLRERAEAFF
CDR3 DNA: TGTGCCAGCAGTTTACGAGAGCGGGCCGAAGCTTTCTTT

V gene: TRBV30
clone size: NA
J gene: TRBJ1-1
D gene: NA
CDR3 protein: CAWRPREGEGFDTEAFF
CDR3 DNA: TGTGCCTGGAGGCCCAGGGAGGGGGAAGGATTCGACACTGAAGCTTTCTTT

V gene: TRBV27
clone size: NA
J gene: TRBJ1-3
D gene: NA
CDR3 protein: CASKLTDDSSGNTIYF
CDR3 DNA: TGTGCCAGCAAGTTAACAGACGATTCCTCTGGAAACACCATATATTTT

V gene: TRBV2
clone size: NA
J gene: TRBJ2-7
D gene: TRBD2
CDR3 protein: CASCERESSYEQYF
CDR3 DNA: TGTGCCAGCTGTGAGCGGGAGAGCTCCTACGAGCAGTACTTC

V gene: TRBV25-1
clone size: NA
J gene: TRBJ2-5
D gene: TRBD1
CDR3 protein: CASDKGQGFRETQYF
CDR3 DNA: TGTGCCAGCGATAAGGGACAGGGGTTTCGAGAGACCCAGTACTTC

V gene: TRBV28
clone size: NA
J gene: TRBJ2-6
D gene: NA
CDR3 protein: CASTQPFGYSGANVLTF
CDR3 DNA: TGTGCCAGCACCCAACCATTCGGGTATTCTGGGGCCAACGTCCTGACTTTC

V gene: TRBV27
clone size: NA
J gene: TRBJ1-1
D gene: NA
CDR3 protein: CASSLRERTEAFF
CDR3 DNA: TGTGCCAGCAGTTTGAGAGAAAGAACTGAAGCTTTCTTT

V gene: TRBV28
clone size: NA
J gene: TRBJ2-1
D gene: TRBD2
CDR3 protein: CASSEGLHNEQFF
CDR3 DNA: TGTGCCAGCAGTGAGGGACTACACAATGAGCAGTTCTTC

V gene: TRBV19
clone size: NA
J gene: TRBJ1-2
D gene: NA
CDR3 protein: CASSILANYGYTF
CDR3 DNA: TGTGCCAGTAGTATACTAGCTAACTATGGCTACACCTTC

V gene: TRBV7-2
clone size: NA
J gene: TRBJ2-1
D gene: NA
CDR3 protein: CASSRGSSYNEQFF
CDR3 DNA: TGTGCCAGCAGCCGAGGTTCCTCCTACAATGAGCAGTTCTTC

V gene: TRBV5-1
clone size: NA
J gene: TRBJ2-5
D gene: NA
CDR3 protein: CASSLGRQGSWETQYF
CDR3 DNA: TGCGCCAGCAGCTTGGGACGGCAGGGTAGTTGGGAGACCCAGTACTTC

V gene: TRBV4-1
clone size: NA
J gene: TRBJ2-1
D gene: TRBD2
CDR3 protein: CASSQVDREVDEQFF
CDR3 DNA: TGCGCCAGCAGCCAAGTGGATCGGGAGGTTGATGAGCAGTTCTTC

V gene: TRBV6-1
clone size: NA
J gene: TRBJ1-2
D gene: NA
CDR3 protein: CASQRYYGYTF
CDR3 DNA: TGTGCCAGCCAACGTTACTATGGCTACACCTTC